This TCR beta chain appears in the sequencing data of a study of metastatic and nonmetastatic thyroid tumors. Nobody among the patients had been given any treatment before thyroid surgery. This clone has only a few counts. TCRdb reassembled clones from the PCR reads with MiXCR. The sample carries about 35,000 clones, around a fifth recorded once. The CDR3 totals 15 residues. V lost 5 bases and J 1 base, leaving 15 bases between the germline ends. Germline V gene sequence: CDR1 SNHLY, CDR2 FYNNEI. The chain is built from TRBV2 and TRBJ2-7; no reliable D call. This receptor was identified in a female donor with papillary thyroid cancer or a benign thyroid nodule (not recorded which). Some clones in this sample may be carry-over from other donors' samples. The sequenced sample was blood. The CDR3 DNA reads TGTGCCAGCAGTACAGTGGGCTTCGGTTCCTACGAGCAGTACTTC. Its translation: CASSTVGFGSYEQYF.